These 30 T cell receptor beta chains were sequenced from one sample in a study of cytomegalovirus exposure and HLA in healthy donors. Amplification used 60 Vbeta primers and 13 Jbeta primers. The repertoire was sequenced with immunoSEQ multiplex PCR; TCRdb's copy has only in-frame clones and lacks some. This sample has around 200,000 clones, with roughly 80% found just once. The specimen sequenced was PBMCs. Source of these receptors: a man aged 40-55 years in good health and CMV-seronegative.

The CDR3 bases are TGTGCCAGCAGCTTGGCCCCCAAGGGGAGCGGGAGGAAGGAGACCCAGTACTTC. Its translation: CASSLAPKGSGRKETQYF. The V call is TRBV7-8, the J call TRBJ2-5, with 9 bases matching TRBD2. Looked up from germline, CDR1 is SGHVS and CDR2 is FQNEAQ. V dropped 3 bases and J dropped 5; count of bases not matched to a gene: 16. This CDR3 is built from 18 residues.

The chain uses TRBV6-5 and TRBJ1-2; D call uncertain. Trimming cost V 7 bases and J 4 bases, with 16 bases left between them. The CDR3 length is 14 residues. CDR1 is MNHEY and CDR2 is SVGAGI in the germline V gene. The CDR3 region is CASIPRGGSYGYTF. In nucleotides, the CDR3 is TGTGCCAGCATCCCCCGCGGCGGCTCCTATGGCTACACCTTC.

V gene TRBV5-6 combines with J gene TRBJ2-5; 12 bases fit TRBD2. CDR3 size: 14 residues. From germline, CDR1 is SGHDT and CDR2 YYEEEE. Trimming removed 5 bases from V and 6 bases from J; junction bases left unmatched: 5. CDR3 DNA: TGTGCCAGCAGTTTCGGACTAGCGGGGCAGACCCAGTACTTC. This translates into CASSFGLAGQTQYF.

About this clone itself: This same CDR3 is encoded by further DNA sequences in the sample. The CDR3 coding sequence is TGCGCCAGCAGCTTGACAGGTGCGGAGACCCAGTACTTC. This encodes CASSLTGAETQYF. The chain has TRBV5-1 and TRBJ2-5; tentatively, D is TRBD1 (5 bases). V shed 1 base and J shed 5 bases, with 9 bases lying between them. This CDR3 is built from 13 residues. Germline CDR1 SGHRS, CDR2 YFSETQ.

CDR3 loop: CASSLSDSYNQPQHF. Written as DNA, the CDR3 is TGTGCCAGCTCACTATCGGACAGCTACAATCAGCCCCAGCATTTT. The chain joins TRBV18 to TRBJ1-5; D perhaps matches TRBD1 (6 bases). Trimming stripped 4 bases from V and 3 bases from J, with 13 bases between. CDR3 length: 15 residues. Looked up from germline, CDR1 is KGHSH and CDR2 is LQKENI.

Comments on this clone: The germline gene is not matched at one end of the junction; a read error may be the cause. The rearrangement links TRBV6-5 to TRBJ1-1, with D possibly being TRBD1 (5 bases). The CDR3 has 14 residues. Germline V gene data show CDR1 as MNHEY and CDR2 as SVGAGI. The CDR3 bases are TGTGCCACCCTAAGGCCGGGGGGAAACATTGAAGCTTTCTTT. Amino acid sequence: CATLRPGGNIEAFF.

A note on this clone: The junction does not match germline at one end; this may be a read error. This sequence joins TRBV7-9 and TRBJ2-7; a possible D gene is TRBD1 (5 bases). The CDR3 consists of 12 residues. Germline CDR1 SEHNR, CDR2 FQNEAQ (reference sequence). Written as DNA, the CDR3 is TGTTCCAGCAGCTCCGGACACGGCGAGCAGTACTTC. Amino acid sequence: CSSSSGHGEQYF. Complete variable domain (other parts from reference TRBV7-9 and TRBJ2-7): DTGVSQNPRHKITKRGQNVTFRCDPISEHNRLYWYRQTLGQGPEFLTYFQNEAQLEKSRLLSDRFSAERPKGSFSTLEIQRTEQGDSAMYLCSSSSGHGEQYFGPGTRLTVT.

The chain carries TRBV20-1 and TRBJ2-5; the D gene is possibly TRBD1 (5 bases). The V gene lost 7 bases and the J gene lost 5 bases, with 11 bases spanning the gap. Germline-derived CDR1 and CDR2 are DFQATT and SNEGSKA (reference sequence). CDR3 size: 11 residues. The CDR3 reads CSEKKGETQYF. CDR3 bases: TGCAGTGAGAAAAAGGGGGAGACCCAGTACTTC.

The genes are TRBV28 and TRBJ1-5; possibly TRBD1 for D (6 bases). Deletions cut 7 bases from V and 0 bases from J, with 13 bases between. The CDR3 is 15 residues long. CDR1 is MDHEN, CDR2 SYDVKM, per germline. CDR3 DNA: TGTGCCAGCAATGAACAGGGTTATAGCAATCAGCCCCAGCATTTT. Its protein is CASNEQGYSNQPQHF.

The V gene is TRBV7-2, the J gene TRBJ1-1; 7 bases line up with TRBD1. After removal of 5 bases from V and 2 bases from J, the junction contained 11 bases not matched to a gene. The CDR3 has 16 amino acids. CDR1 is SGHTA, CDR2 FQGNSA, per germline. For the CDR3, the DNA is TGTGCCAGCAGCCCCCGGGACAGAAGGCTTAACACTGAAGCTTTCTTT. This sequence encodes CASSPRDRRLNTEAFF.

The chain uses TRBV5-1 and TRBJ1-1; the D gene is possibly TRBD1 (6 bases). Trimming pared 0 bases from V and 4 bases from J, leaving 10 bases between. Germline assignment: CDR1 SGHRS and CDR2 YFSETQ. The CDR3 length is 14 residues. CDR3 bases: TGCGCCAGCAGCTTGGCCACAGGGCCCACTGAAGCTTTCTTT. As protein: CASSLATGPTEAFF.

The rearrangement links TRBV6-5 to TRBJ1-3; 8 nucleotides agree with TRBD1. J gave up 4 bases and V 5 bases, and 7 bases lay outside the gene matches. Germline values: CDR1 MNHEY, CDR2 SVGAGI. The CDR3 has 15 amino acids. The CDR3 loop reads CASSPFDRGGNTIYF. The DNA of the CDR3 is TGTGCCAGCAGTCCATTTGACAGGGGCGGAAACACCATATATTTT.

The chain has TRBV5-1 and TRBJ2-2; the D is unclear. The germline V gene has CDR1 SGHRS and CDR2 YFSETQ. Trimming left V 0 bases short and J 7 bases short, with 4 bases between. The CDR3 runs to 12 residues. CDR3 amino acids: CASSLVVGELFF. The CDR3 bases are TGCGCCAGCAGCTTGGTAGTCGGGGAGCTGTTTTTT.

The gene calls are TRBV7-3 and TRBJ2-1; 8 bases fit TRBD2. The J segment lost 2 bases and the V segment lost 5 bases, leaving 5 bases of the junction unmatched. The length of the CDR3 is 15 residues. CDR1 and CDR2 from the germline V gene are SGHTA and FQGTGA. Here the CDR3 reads CASSITSGPYNEQFF. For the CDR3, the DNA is TGTGCCAGCAGCATTACTAGCGGCCCCTACAATGAGCAGTTCTTC.

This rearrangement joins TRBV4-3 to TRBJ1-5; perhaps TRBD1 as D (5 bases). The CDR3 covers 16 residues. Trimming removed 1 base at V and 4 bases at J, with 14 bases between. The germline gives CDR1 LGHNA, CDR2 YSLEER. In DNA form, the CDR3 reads TGCGCCAGCAGCCAAGGGTGGGGCTCTGGTAATCAGCCCCAGCATTTT. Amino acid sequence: CASSQGWGSGNQPQHF.

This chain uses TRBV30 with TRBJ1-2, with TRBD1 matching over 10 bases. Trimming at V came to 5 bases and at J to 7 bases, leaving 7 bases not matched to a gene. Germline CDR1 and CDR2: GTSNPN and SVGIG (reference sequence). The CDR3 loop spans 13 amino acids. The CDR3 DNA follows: TGTGCCTGGCTACGGGACAGGGGATTTGGCTACACCTTC. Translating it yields CAWLRDRGFGYTF.

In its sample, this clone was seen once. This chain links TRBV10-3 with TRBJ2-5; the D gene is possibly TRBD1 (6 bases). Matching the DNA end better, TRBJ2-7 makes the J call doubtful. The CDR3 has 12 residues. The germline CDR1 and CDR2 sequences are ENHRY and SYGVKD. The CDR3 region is CAIPKQGYEQYF. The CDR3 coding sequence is TGTGCCATCCCAAAACAGGGATACGAGCAGTACTTC.

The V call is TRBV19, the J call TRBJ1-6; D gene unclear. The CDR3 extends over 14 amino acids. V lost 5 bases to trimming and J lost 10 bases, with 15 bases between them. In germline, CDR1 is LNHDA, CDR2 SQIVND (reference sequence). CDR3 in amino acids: CASSPGAAGSPLHF. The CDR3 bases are TGTGCCAGTAGTCCGGGAGCAGCGGGGTCACCCCTCCACTTT.

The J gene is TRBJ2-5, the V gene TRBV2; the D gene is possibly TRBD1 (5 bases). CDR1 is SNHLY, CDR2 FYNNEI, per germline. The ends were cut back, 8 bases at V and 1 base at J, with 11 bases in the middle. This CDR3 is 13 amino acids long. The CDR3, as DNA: TGTGCCAGCGGGATACAGGTCCAAGAGACCCAGTACTTC. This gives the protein CASGIQVQETQYF.

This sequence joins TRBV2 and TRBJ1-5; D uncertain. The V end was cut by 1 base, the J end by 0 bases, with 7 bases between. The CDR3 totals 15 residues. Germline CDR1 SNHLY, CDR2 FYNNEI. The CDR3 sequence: CASSEGHLSNQPQHF. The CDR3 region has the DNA TGTGCCAGCAGTGAAGGGCACCTTAGCAATCAGCCCCAGCATTTT.

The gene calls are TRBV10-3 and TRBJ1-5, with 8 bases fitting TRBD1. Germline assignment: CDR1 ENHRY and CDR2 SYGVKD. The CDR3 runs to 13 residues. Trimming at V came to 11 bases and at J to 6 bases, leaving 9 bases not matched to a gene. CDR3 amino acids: CASRGQGAQPQHF. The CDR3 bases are TGTGCCTCCCGAGGGCAGGGGGCTCAGCCCCAGCATTTT.

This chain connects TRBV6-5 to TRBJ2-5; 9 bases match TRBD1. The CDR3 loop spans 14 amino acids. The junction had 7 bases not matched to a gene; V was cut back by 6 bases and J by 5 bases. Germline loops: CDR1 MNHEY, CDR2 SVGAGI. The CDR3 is CASRRTGAVETQYF. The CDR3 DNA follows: TGTGCCAGCAGGCGGACAGGGGCTGTGGAGACCCAGTACTTC.

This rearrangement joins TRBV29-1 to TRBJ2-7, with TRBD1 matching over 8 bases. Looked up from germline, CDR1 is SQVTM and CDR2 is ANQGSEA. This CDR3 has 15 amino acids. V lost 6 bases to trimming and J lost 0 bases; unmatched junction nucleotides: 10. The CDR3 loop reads CSVAGQEGSSYEQYF. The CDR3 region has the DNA TGCAGCGTCGCGGGACAGGAAGGGAGCTCCTACGAGCAGTACTTC.

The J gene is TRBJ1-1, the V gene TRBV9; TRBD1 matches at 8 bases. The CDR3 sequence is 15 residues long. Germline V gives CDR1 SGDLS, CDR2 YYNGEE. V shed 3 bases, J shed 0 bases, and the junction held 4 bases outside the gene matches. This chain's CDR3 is CASSETGGLNTEAFF. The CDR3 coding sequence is TGTGCCAGCAGCGAAACAGGGGGTCTGAACACTGAAGCTTTCTTT.

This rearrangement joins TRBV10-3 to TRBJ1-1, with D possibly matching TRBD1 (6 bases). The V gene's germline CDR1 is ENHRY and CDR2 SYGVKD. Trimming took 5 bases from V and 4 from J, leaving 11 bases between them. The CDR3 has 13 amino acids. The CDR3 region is CAISQDSGTEAFF. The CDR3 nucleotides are TGTGCCATCAGTCAGGACAGCGGCACTGAAGCTTTCTTT.

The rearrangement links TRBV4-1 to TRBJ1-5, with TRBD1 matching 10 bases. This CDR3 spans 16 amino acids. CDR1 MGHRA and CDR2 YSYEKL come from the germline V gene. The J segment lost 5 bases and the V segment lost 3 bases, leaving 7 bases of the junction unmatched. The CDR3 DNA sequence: TGCGCCAGCAGCCAGCTCCCGGGACAGGGGTATCAGCCCCAGCATTTT. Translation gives CASSQLPGQGYQPQHF.

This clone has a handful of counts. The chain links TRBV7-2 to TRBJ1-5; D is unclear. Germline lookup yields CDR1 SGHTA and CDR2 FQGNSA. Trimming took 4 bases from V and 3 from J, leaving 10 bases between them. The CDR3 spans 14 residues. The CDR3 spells CASSSTGDNQPQHF. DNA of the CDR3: TGTGCCAGCAGCTCCACCGGGGACAATCAGCCCCAGCATTTT.

The CDR3 protein is CASSPPTGTQETQYF. The DNA for the CDR3 is TGTGCCAGCAGTCCCCCGACAGGGACCCAAGAGACCCAGTACTTC. V usage is TRBV28 and J usage is TRBJ2-5, with 7 nucleotides matching TRBD1. The CDR3 contains 15 residues. J gave up 1 base and V 5 bases, and 7 bases lay outside the gene matches. In germline, CDR1 is MDHEN, CDR2 SYDVKM.

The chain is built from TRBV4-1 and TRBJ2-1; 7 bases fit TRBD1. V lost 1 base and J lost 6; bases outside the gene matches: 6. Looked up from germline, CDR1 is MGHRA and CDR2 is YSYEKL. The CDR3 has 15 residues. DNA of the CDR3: TGCGCCAGCAGCCAAGTGAAGGGGGCGGGCAATGAGCAGTTCTTC. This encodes CASSQVKGAGNEQFF.

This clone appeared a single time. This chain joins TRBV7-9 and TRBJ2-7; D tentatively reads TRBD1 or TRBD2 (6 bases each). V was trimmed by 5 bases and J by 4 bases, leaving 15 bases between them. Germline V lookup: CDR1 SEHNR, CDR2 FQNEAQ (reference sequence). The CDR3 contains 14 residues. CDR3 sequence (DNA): TGTGCCAGCAGCCTAGACAGGACTAAATACGAGCAGTACTTC. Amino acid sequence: CASSLDRTKYEQYF. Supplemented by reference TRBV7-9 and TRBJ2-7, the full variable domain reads DTGVSQNPRHKITKRGQNVTFRCDPISEHNRLYWYRQTLGQGPEFLTYFQNEAQLEKSRLLSDRFSAERPKGSFSTLEIQRTEQGDSAMYLCASSLDRTKYEQYFGPGTRLTVT.